The sequence of this TCR beta chain was determined in a study of T cell responses to AZD1222 COVID-19 vaccine. Study-level findings and limits: Vaccine-related CD4 TCRs covered spike, predominating at 160-218 and 743-854. Reports say nearly half of spike-specific TCRs go after unmutated variant regions. Clonal diversity was possibly underestimated, and white British individuals and females predominated among donors. At baseline, seropositivity was found in only a handful of AZD1222 recipients.

Here immunoSEQ multiplex PCR was the method, and the copy in TCRdb shows in-frame clones only, minus some. The sample comprises approximately 120,000 clones, less than 90% of which are singletons, and about 4.2% rests with the top ten. About this clone: The antigen remains unidentified.

The CDR3 runs 13 residues. The germline gives CDR1 MDHEN, CDR2 SYDVKM. Trimming took off 6 bases at V and 10 bases at J, with 13 bases between the two ends. This receptor was taken from an adult in good health. The specimen was peripheral blood, collected on day 0 of AZD1222 vaccination. V is TRBV28 and J is TRBJ1-6; perhaps TRBD1 as D (6 bases). For the CDR3, the DNA is TGTGCCAGCAGCCTTATAACAGGGTCACCCCTCCACTTT. Its translation is CASSLITGSPLHF.